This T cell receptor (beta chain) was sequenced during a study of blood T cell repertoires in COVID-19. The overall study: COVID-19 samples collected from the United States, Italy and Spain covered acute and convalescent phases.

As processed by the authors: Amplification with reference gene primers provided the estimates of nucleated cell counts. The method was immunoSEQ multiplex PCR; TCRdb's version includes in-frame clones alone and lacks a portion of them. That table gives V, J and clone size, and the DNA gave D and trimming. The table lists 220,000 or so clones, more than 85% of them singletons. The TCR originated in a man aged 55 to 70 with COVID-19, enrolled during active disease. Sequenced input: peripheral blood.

The CDR3 sequence is CASSPQQGGGYNEQFF. CDR3 nucleotides: TGTGCCAGCAGCCCGCAACAGGGGGGGGGCTACAATGAGCAGTTCTTC. The chain uses TRBV11-2 and TRBJ2-1, with D perhaps TRBD1 (8 bases). The V end was cut by 5 bases, the J end by 3 bases, with 17 bases between. CDR1 SGHAT and CDR2 FQNNGV come from the germline V gene. CDR3 size: 16 residues.